The 6 T cell receptor beta chains given below trace back to one sample, sequenced in a study of persistence of HIV-infected CD4 T cells. Overlapping HIV-1 Gag 15-mer peptides at around 1 ug per peptide per mL were used. Responding CD4+ T cells were sorted by upregulation of both CD40 ligand and CD69. The immunoSEQ assay was version 4, run in survey mode. Here immunoSEQ multiplex PCR was the method, and the copy in TCRdb shows in-frame clones only, minus some. The profile shows about 30,000 clones, 65% to 75% of them singletons. These receptors' antigens are unknown. The input for sequencing was CD4+ T cells sorted from PBMCs after roughly 18-hour stimulation, taken from a patient who received antiretroviral therapy. The receptors stem from an adult man with HIV who was CMV-seropositive.

The chain links TRBV18 to TRBJ2-3, with 15 nucleotides matching TRBD2. This CDR3 region has 17 residues. The junction had 7 bases not matched to a gene; V was cut back by 5 bases and J by 4 bases. Per germline, CDR1 KGHSH and CDR2 LQKENI. The CDR3 coding sequence is TGTGCCAGCTCAGCTCGGACTAGCGGGGGGGGCTCAGATACGCAGTATTTT. Its translation: CASSARTSGGGSDTQYF. The whole variable domain, filled in from reference TRBV18 and TRBJ2-3, reads NAGVMQNPRHLVRRRGQEARLRCSPMKGHSHVYWYRQLPEEGLKFMVYLQKENIIDESGMPKERFSAEFPKEGPSILRIQQVVRGDSAAYFCASSARTSGGGSDTQYFGPGTRLTVL.

This clone showed up just a few times. The V call is TRBV19, the J call TRBJ1-5, with TRBD1 as a possible D gene (6 bases). The CDR3 spans 18 residues. Per germline, CDR1 LNHDA and CDR2 SQIVND (reference sequence). Trimming pared 7 bases from V and 3 bases from J, leaving 25 bases between. The CDR3 sequence is CASNHRKGAGGANQPQHF. The CDR3 region has the DNA TGTGCCAGTAATCACCGAAAAGGGGCCGGGGGGGCCAATCAGCCCCAGCATTTT. The full variable domain, with the rest looked up from reference TRBV19 and TRBJ1-5, is DGGITQSPKYLFRKEGQNVTLSCEQNLNHDAMYWYRQDPGQGLRLIYYSQIVNDFQKGDIAEGYSVSREKKESFPLTVTSAQKNPTAFYLCASNHRKGAGGANQPQHFGDGTRLSIL.

As concerns this clone: At the DNA level, this CDR3 is encoded by other sequences in the same sample as well. The chain links TRBV9 to TRBJ2-3; TRBD1 matches at 8 bases. This CDR3 region has 15 residues. Germline CDR1 reads SGDLS; CDR2 reads YYNGEE. The ends lost 0 bases at V and 4 bases at J; junction bases unmatched: 4. In DNA form, the CDR3 reads TGTGCCAGCAGCGTAGAAGGACAGGGTTCAGATACGCAGTATTTT. This sequence encodes CASSVEGQGSDTQYF.

V and J are TRBV27 and TRBJ2-1; 9 nucleotides agree with TRBD2. This CDR3 has 16 residues. With 0 bases clipped from V and 6 bases from J, the junction kept 6 bases outside the gene matches. CDR1 and CDR2 from the germline V gene are MNHEY and SMNVEV (reference sequence). The CDR3 DNA follows: TGTGCCAGCAGTTTATCGTGGCGGGGGGGAGGCAATGAGCAGTTCTTC. This gives the protein CASSLSWRGGGNEQFF.

The V gene is TRBV7-9, the J gene TRBJ1-2; D not certain. V was pared by 0 bases and J by 10 bases, with 15 bases between. Looked up from germline, CDR1 is SEHNR and CDR2 is FQNEAQ (reference sequence). This CDR3 comprises 14 residues. CDR3 nucleotide sequence: TGTGCCAGCAGCTTAGCGGTACGGGTGGATTACTACACCTTC. Its translation: CASSLAVRVDYYTF.

The J gene is TRBJ2-1, the V gene TRBV19; 8 positions agree with TRBD1. J was trimmed by 1 base and V by 8 bases; bases with no gene match: 4. From germline, CDR1 is LNHDA and CDR2 SQIVND (reference sequence). The length of the CDR3 is 14 residues. CDR3 loop: CASLQGGSYNEQFF. DNA of the CDR3: TGTGCCAGTTTACAGGGGGGATCCTACAATGAGCAGTTCTTC. Drawing the rest from reference TRBV19 and TRBJ2-1, the complete variable domain is DGGITQSPKYLFRKEGQNVTLSCEQNLNHDAMYWYRQDPGQGLRLIYYSQIVNDFQKGDIAEGYSVSREKKESFPLTVTSAQKNPTAFYLCASLQGGSYNEQFFGPGTRLTVL.